This T cell receptor (beta chain) was documented in a study of blood T cells in healthy people across ages. PCR was performed a second time for roughly 7 to 12 cycles using a sample-barcoded 5' primer and a J-beta primer mix. TCRdb reprocessed the 5' RACE reads with MiXCR, giving one entry per CDR3 protein. The table shows 1.5 million to 2 million distinct CDR3 sequences, with around 48% occurring only once. The CDR3 spans 13 residues. CDR1 is MDHEN, CDR2 SYDVKM, per germline. V lost 4 bases to trimming and J lost 3 bases, with 7 bases between them. The material sequenced was blood. The V call is TRBV28, the J call TRBJ2-4; no reliable D call. This sequence originates from a middle-aged woman in good health. In DNA form, the CDR3 reads TGTGCCAGCAGTTCCCTAAACAAAAACATTCAGTACTTC. Encoded protein: CASSSLNKNIQYF.